The present entry profiles one T cell receptor beta chain with its context. There is no known antigen for this receptor. No base-level quality is on record; no much larger clone is a single base apart. Clipping removes 2 bases from V and 5 bases from J, with 6 as the unmatched junction base count. The germline V gene encodes CDR1 KGHSH and CDR2 LQKENI. The CDR3 goes from the cysteine to the phenylalanine over 15 residues. Here the CDR3 DNA is all that survives: 45 bases in frame from base 1. To demonstrate the VDJtools post-analysis software, the study profiled TCR beta repertoires from the peripheral blood of 10 to 15 young patients with multiple sclerosis. The multiple sclerosis patients were children and adolescents between roughly 6 and 17 years of age. The sample is drawn from a study of post-analysis software for immune sequencing data (dated by TCRdb to the mid-2010s). In the study overall: Disease courses on record covered relapsing-remitting, secondary progressive and progressive-relapsing multiple sclerosis, though some patients had no subtype annotation. The multiple sclerosis patient repertoires were compared with more than 10 previously published healthy control repertoires from donors aged roughly 6 to 27 years. A subset of samples was prepared in parallel using single-end sample barcoding, then pooled and co-amplified after Illumina adapter ligation. The full study reports these points: Patients showed significantly higher frequencies than controls for a handful of TRBV segments, among them TRBV5-6, TRBV5-1 and TRBV20-1. The multiple sclerosis patient group was slightly younger than the control group. Significantly lower normalized Chao1 diversity was found in multiple sclerosis patients than in controls, suggesting substantial peripheral T-cell clonal expansion. Direct clustering with F measure revealed strong co-clustering of samples prepared in the same batch, which led to a batch-effect correction.

Library creation used PCR. For sequencing, an Illumina HiSeq 2500 was employed. Unique molecular identifiers were incorporated into TCR beta cDNA libraries to reduce PCR and sequencing biases. Every 1 to 10 million input T cells yielded 500,000 or so cDNA molecules, meaning each molecule approximated one T cell. Patient libraries were prepared and sequenced with the same protocol used for the earlier healthy control dataset. Samples belonging to the same batch were prepared together, multiplexed and sequenced on a shared HiSeq lane. The study's processing was this. MIGEC was used to process the raw barcoded reads, and molecular identifier groups with only a single read were discarded before consensus assembly and CDR3 extraction. VDJtools was used for post-analysis of the clonotype tables, and diversity was normalized by down-sampling every dataset to the size of the smallest sample. Repertoire overlap clustering matched CDR3 amino acid but not nucleotide sequences to correct batch-related cross-sample contamination. TCRdb trimmed the raw reads at Q25, called clones with MiXCR and kept productive beta chains. Under each unique CDR3 protein, matching rows form one entry showing the most common genes and DNA. The V and J calls here are based on TCRdb, not the publication. Across this sample there are 350,000 to 450,000 distinct CDR3 sequences, with 39% seen only once. The ten most abundant clones make up 7.6% of the sample.

The sequenced material came from blood. This clonotype originated in a girl aged 2-10 years with multiple sclerosis. The chain is assembled from TRBV18 and TRBJ2-5, and TRBD2 aligns with 9 junction nucleotides. DNA sequence: TGTGCCAGCTCACCAGTTTCTAGCGGGGCGGAGACCCAGTACTTC. The encoded protein is CASSPVSSGAETQYF.